The T cell receptor beta chain described here comes from a study of blood T cells in healthy people across ages. Trimming shortened V by 5 bases and J by 6 bases, and 8 bases separated the two germline ends. Germline V gene data show CDR1 as MDHEN and CDR2 as SYDVKM. There are 11 residues in the CDR3. Sample-barcoded 5' priming and a J-beta primer mix drove a second PCR of about 6 to 12 cycles. TCRdb redid the calling of the 5' RACE reads with MiXCR, one entry per CDR3 protein. The sample gives around 940,000 distinct CDR3 sequences, 51% of which show up once; 20% to 25% is in the top ten. The source is a woman aged 55-70 years in good health. The V call is TRBV28, the J call TRBJ2-7, with D possibly matching TRBD2 (5 bases). Specimen: blood. The CDR3 reads CASSIEGEQYF. The CDR3 nucleotides read TGTGCCAGCAGTATTGAGGGCGAGCAGTACTTC.